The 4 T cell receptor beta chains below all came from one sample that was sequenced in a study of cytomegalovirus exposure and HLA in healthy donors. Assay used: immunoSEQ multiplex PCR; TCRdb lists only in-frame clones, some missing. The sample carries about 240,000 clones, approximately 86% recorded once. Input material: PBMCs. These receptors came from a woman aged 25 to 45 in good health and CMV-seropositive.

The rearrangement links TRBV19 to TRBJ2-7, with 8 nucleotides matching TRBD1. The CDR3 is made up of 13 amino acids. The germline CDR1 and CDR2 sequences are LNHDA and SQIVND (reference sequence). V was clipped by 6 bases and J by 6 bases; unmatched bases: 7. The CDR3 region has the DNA TGTGCCAGTAGGGAGACAGGGGCCGGCGAGCAGTACTTC. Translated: CASRETGAGEQYF.

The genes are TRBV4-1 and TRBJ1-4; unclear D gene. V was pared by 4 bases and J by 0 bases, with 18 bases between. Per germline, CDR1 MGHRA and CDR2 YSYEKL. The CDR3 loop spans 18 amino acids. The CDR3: CASSRGATQEATNEKLFF. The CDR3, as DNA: TGCGCCAGCAGCCGAGGAGCCACACAAGAAGCAACTAATGAAAAACTGTTTTTT.

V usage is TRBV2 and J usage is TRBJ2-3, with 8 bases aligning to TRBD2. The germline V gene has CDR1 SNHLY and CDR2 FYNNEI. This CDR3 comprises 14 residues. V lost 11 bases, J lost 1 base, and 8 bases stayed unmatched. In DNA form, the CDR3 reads TGTGCCCAGACGGATAGCGGGGGCACAGATACGCAGTATTTT. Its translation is CAQTDSGGTDTQYF.

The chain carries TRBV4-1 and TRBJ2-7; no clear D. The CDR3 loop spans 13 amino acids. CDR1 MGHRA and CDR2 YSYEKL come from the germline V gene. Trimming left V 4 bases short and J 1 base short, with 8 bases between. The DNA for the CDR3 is TGCGCCAGCAGCCCTTGGGCATCCTACGAGCAGTACTTC. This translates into CASSPWASYEQYF.